Given below is one T cell receptor beta chain in context. PCR used 60 Vbeta primers and 13 Jbeta primers. Using immunoSEQ multiplex PCR, the repertoire was profiled, and TCRdb retains in-frame clones only, with some absent. Among a few hundred thousand clones listed, approximately 80% were seen once. This record comes from a study of cytomegalovirus exposure and HLA in healthy donors. V gave up 2 bases and J gave up 2 bases, with 12 bases separating them. The CDR3 runs 15 residues. Germline lookup yields CDR1 MNHEY and CDR2 SVGAGI. The chain combines TRBV6-5 with TRBJ1-1; D not resolved. The sequence was collected from a girl aged 10-17 years in good health and CMV-seronegative. Material: PBMCs. CDR3 DNA: TGTGCCAGCAGTTACGTGGCAGAGACTAACACTGAAGCTTTCTTT. The encoded protein is CASSYVAETNTEAFF.